The rows below give T cell receptor beta chains drawn from one sample of a study of cytomegalovirus exposure and HLA in healthy donors. Measured with immunoSEQ multiplex PCR; TCRdb has only the in-frame clones, and not every one. Of around 190,000 clones listed, roughly 78% are singletons. Sequencing input: PBMCs. These receptors came from a woman between 40 and 55 years old in good health and CMV-seronegative. The CDR3 runs from the conserved cysteine through the conserved F or W. Fields, in order: J gene, D gene, clone size, V gene, CDR3 DNA, CDR3 protein. D genes are given only for firm matches. Clone size is not always given. Where it is, it says once, few, many or a class for expanded clones.

J gene: TRBJ2-6; D gene: TRBD1; clone size: NA; V gene: TRBV2; CDR3 DNA: TGTGCCAGCAAGGTGACCGGGACAGGGTTTTCTGGGGCCAACGTCCTGACTTTC; CDR3 protein: CASKVTGTGFSGANVLTF
J gene: TRBJ2-7; D gene: NA; clone size: NA; V gene: TRBV10-2; CDR3 DNA: TGCGCCAGCAGCCCGAGGAACCAGCAGTACTTC; CDR3 protein: CASSPRNQQYF
J gene: TRBJ1-1; D gene: TRBD1; clone size: NA; V gene: TRBV5-8; CDR3 DNA: TGTGCCAGCAGCTGGGACAGGGGATCGCCACCAGCTTTCTTT; CDR3 protein: CASSWDRGSPPAFF
J gene: TRBJ2-7; D gene: NA; clone size: NA; V gene: TRBV10-2; CDR3 DNA: TGCGCCAGCAGTGAAATTGAGGAGGTGCAGTACTTC; CDR3 protein: CASSEIEEVQYF
J gene: TRBJ2-5; D gene: TRBD2; clone size: NA; V gene: TRBV7-9; CDR3 DNA: TGTGCCAGCAGCTCACGACTAGCGGGGGGGCTCCCGTACCAAGAGACCCAGTACTTC; CDR3 protein: CASSSRLAGGLPYQETQYF
J gene: TRBJ1-4; D gene: TRBD1; clone size: few; V gene: TRBV2; CDR3 DNA: TGTGCCAGCAGCGGGACAGTTAATGAAAAACTGTTTTTT; CDR3 protein: CASSGTVNEKLFF
J gene: TRBJ1-5; D gene: NA; clone size: few; V gene: TRBV7-9; CDR3 DNA: TGTGCCAGCAGCCGCCCGAGGGAGCCCCAGCATTTT; CDR3 protein: CASSRPREPQHF
J gene: TRBJ1-4; D gene: NA; clone size: few; V gene: TRBV30; CDR3 DNA: TGTGCCTGGAGTGTACCAGCAGGGCTTAATGAAAAACTGTTTTTT; CDR3 protein: CAWSVPAGLNEKLFF
J gene: TRBJ2-5; D gene: TRBD2; clone size: NA; V gene: TRBV19; CDR3 DNA: TGTGCCAGTAGTATACTAGCGGGATTACAAGAGACCCAGTACTTC; CDR3 protein: CASSILAGLQETQYF
J gene: TRBJ1-1; D gene: TRBD1; clone size: NA; V gene: TRBV30; CDR3 DNA: TGTGCCTGGATTGGGACAGGGGGTCTGAACACTGAAGCTTTCTTT; CDR3 protein: CAWIGTGGLNTEAFF
J gene: TRBJ2-7; D gene: TRBD2; clone size: NA; V gene: TRBV6-5; CDR3 DNA: TGTGCCAGCGGACTAGGCCCTCCCCGGAGAAACGAGCAGTACTTC; CDR3 protein: CASGLGPPRRNEQYF
J gene: TRBJ2-7; D gene: TRBD2; clone size: NA; V gene: TRBV15; CDR3 DNA: TGTGCCACCAGCAGGGGGGAGCAGCGGGGGGACGAGCAGTACTTC; CDR3 protein: CATSRGEQRGDEQYF
J gene: TRBJ2-5; D gene: TRBD2; clone size: few; V gene: TRBV2; CDR3 DNA: TGTGCCAGCAGTGAAGAAGCGGGGGGTCCAGGGTACGAGACCCAGTACTTC; CDR3 protein: CASSEEAGGPGYETQYF
J gene: TRBJ2-7; D gene: TRBD2; clone size: NA; V gene: TRBV9; CDR3 DNA: TGTGCCAGCAGCGTAACTAGCGGGAGGGGTCACGAGCAGTACTTC; CDR3 protein: CASSVTSGRGHEQYF
J gene: TRBJ1-2; D gene: TRBD1; clone size: NA; V gene: TRBV30; CDR3 DNA: TGTGCCTGGAGTGTGGGACAGCCCCTCCTCTATGGCTACACCTTC; CDR3 protein: CAWSVGQPLLYGYTF
J gene: TRBJ2-5; D gene: TRBD2; clone size: NA; V gene: TRBV5-1; CDR3 DNA: TGCGCCAGCAGCCCCGAGGGACTAGCGGAAGAGACCCAGTACTTC; CDR3 protein: CASSPEGLAEETQYF
J gene: TRBJ2-1; D gene: NA; clone size: NA; V gene: TRBV27; CDR3 DNA: TGTGCCAGCAGTTTAGGGCTTTGGAATGAGCAGTTCTTC; CDR3 protein: CASSLGLWNEQFF
J gene: TRBJ2-1; D gene: TRBD1; clone size: NA; V gene: TRBV5-4; CDR3 DNA: TGTGCCAGCAGCTTGGTGGGGGACAGGGGCAATGAGCAGTTCTTC; CDR3 protein: CASSLVGDRGNEQFF
J gene: TRBJ1-2; D gene: TRBD1; clone size: NA; V gene: TRBV10-3; CDR3 DNA: TGTGCCATCAGTGAGTCAATCACGGGACAGGGTAAGATGCGGTACTATGGCTACACCTTC; CDR3 protein: CAISESITGQGKMRYYGYTF
J gene: TRBJ1-1; D gene: NA; clone size: NA; V gene: TRBV25-1; CDR3 DNA: TGTGCCAGCAGTGCCCCTCCTCAGGGGAACACTGAAGCTTTCTTT; CDR3 protein: CASSAPPQGNTEAFF
J gene: TRBJ1-5; D gene: NA; clone size: NA; V gene: TRBV11-2; CDR3 DNA: TGTGCCAGCAGCTTTGGCGGGGTCAAACAGCCCCAGCATTTT; CDR3 protein: CASSFGGVKQPQHF
J gene: TRBJ2-2; D gene: TRBD2; clone size: NA; V gene: TRBV7-3; CDR3 DNA: TGTGCCAGCAGCAGTGGACTAGCGGGAAATGGCGGGGAGCTGTTTTTT; CDR3 protein: CASSSGLAGNGGELFF
J gene: TRBJ1-1; D gene: TRBD1; clone size: NA; V gene: TRBV6-1; CDR3 DNA: TGTGCCAGCAGTGAAGACCTGTTTAGAGGGACAGGGGCGAACACTGAAGCTTTCTTT; CDR3 protein: CASSEDLFRGTGANTEAFF
J gene: TRBJ1-1; D gene: NA; clone size: few; V gene: TRBV2; CDR3 DNA: TGTGCCAGCAGTGAAGCTTACAGGAACACTGAAGCTTTCTTT; CDR3 protein: CASSEAYRNTEAFF
J gene: TRBJ2-1; D gene: TRBD2; clone size: NA; V gene: TRBV5-1; CDR3 DNA: TGCGCCAGCAGCCGGACCGGGGAGGCGGGAGGGCCGGAAAAGACGCAGTTCTTC; CDR3 protein: CASSRTGEAGGPEKTQFF
J gene: TRBJ2-1; D gene: TRBD2; clone size: NA; V gene: TRBV2; CDR3 DNA: TGTGCCAGCAGTCGACTAGCGGGAGGGGTACGGGAGCAGTTCTTC; CDR3 protein: CASSRLAGGVREQFF
J gene: TRBJ2-2; D gene: NA; clone size: NA; V gene: TRBV4-3; CDR3 DNA: TGCGCCAGCAGCCAAGAAATGGGCCCACGAATAGGCGGGGAGCTGTTTTTT; CDR3 protein: CASSQEMGPRIGGELFF
J gene: TRBJ1-5; D gene: TRBD1; clone size: few; V gene: TRBV7-9; CDR3 DNA: TGTGCCAGCAGCTTAAGGGGCAGGGGGCGTAGCAATCAGCCCCAGCATTTT; CDR3 protein: CASSLRGRGRSNQPQHF
J gene: TRBJ2-3; D gene: TRBD2; clone size: NA; V gene: TRBV19; CDR3 DNA: TGTGCCAGTAGTCTTTCTAGCGGGACCCGCACAGATACGCAGTATTTT; CDR3 protein: CASSLSSGTRTDTQYF
J gene: TRBJ2-7; D gene: TRBD1; clone size: NA; V gene: TRBV7-8; CDR3 DNA: TGTGCCAGCAGCTACGGGACAGGGGGTTACGAGCAGTACTTC; CDR3 protein: CASSYGTGGYEQYF
J gene: TRBJ2-5; D gene: TRBD1; clone size: NA; V gene: TRBV9; CDR3 DNA: TGTGCCAGCAGCCTTAGGGACAGGGGGGGGCAAGAGACCCAGTACTTC; CDR3 protein: CASSLRDRGGQETQYF
J gene: TRBJ2-2; D gene: NA; clone size: once; V gene: TRBV6-6; CDR3 DNA: TGTGCCAGCAGTTTTCTAGGGGGGGACACCGGGGAGCTGTTTTTT; CDR3 protein: CASSFLGGDTGELFF
J gene: TRBJ1-1; D gene: TRBD1; clone size: NA; V gene: TRBV7-8; CDR3 DNA: TGTGCCAGCAGCTTACGGACAGGGGAAGCTTTCTTT; CDR3 protein: CASSLRTGEAFF
J gene: TRBJ1-1; D gene: TRBD1; clone size: NA; V gene: TRBV10-3; CDR3 DNA: TGTGCCATCAGTGGGGGACAGGGTGGCACTGAAGCTTTCTTT; CDR3 protein: CAISGGQGGTEAFF
J gene: TRBJ2-7; D gene: TRBD2; clone size: NA; V gene: TRBV4-3; CDR3 DNA: TGCGCCAGCAGCCTTGGACTAGCGGAGAGCTCCTACGAGCAGTACTTC; CDR3 protein: CASSLGLAESSYEQYF
J gene: TRBJ1-1; D gene: NA; clone size: NA; V gene: TRBV29-1; CDR3 DNA: TGCAGCGTAAACAGGGAGAACACTGAAGCTTTCTTT; CDR3 protein: CSVNRENTEAFF
J gene: TRBJ2-3; D gene: NA; clone size: few; V gene: TRBV27; CDR3 DNA: TGTGCCAGCAGTTTGCTAGATAGCACAGATACGCAGTATTTT; CDR3 protein: CASSLLDSTDTQYF
J gene: TRBJ2-1; D gene: NA; clone size: NA; V gene: TRBV28; CDR3 DNA: TGTGCCAGCACCCGGGCCCCTGGGGGGGAGCAGTTCTTC; CDR3 protein: CASTRAPGGEQFF
J gene: TRBJ1-1; D gene: NA; clone size: NA; V gene: TRBV7-6; CDR3 DNA: TGTGCCAGCAGCTTTGGGGGGTGGGAGAACACTGAAGCTTTCTTT; CDR3 protein: CASSFGGWENTEAFF
J gene: TRBJ2-3; D gene: NA; clone size: NA; V gene: TRBV7-7; CDR3 DNA: TGTGCTAGCAGCCCCCATCGCACAGATACGCAGTATTTT; CDR3 protein: CASSPHRTDTQYF
J gene: TRBJ1-5; D gene: NA; clone size: NA; V gene: TRBV7-9; CDR3 DNA: TGTGCCAGCAGCTCCGGTTTTGGGAGACAAAGCAATCAGCCCCAGCATTTT; CDR3 protein: CASSSGFGRQSNQPQHF